Included here is one T cell receptor beta chain sequence, with context. The antigen remains unidentified. This record belongs to a study of shared clonotypes between healthy human individuals. Study context: Donors, aged 18 to 49, were two women and three men. General study results and limits: Some naive CD4 clonotypes, roughly 5%, turned up in common across a few donors.

Assay: immunoSEQ multiplex PCR; the TCRdb copy retains only in-frame clones and omits some. The sample contains a few million clones, roughly 95% of which appear only once. Cells designated naive CD8 were CD45RO-negative and were positively selected for CCR7, with terminally differentiated effector memory CD45RA+ cells excluded. The donors, healthy adults who were HIV-negative, had experienced no recent acute infections or vaccinations. Trimming pared 0 bases from V and 4 bases from J, leaving 11 bases between. CDR1 is SGHVS, CDR2 FNYEAQ, per germline. This CDR3 has 15 residues. The sequence derives from a man between 18 and 35 years old in good health. Some clones in this sample may be carry-over from other donors' samples. The chain has TRBV7-6 and TRBJ2-3; maybe TRBD2 (6 bases). The sample was naive CD8+ T cells from PBMCs. CDR3: CASSLADGSADTQYF. CDR3 sequence (DNA): TGTGCCAGCAGCTTAGCGGACGGGAGCGCAGATACGCAGTATTTT.